This TCR beta chain was obtained from a study of blood T cell repertoires in COVID-19. On the study more broadly: Nucleic acid was either cDNA or gDNA, and it came from T cells, B-cell-depleted T cells, or PBMCs.

Those who participated ranged in age from roughly 18 to 89 years and resided in under 25 US areas. Germline CDR1 LNHNV, CDR2 YYDKDF (reference sequence). The CDR3 sequence is 16 residues long. After removal of 2 bases from V and 6 bases from J, the junction contained 8 bases not matched to a gene. Authors' methods: Amplification from reference gene primers served as the basis for estimated nucleated cell counts. TCRdb's table, derived via immunoSEQ multiplex PCR, lists solely in-frame clones and lacks some. The DNA was the basis for D and trimming; V, J and clone size are from that table. The table records around 140,000 clones, roughly 90% of them present only once.

The TCR sequence derives from a woman aged 40 to 50 who had been exposed to COVID-19. The sequenced sample was PBMCs or T cells enriched from blood (not recorded which). The chain uses TRBV15 and TRBJ1-5; 9 positions match TRBD1. CDR3: CATSRMDRGSAQPQHF. As DNA, the CDR3 is TGTGCCACCAGCAGAATGGACAGGGGTTCCGCTCAGCCCCAGCATTTT.